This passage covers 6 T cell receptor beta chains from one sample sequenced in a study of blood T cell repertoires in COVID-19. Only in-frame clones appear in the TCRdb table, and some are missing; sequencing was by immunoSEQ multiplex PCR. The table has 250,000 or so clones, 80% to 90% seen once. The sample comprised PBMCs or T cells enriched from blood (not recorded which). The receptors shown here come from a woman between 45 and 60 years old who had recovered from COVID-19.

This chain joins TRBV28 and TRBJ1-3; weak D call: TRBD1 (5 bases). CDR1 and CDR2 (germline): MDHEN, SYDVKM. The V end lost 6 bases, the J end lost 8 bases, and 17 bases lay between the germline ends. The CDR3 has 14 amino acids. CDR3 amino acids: CASSPGFASHTIYF. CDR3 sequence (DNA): TGTGCCAGCAGCCCAGGGTTTGCCTCACACACCATATATTTT.

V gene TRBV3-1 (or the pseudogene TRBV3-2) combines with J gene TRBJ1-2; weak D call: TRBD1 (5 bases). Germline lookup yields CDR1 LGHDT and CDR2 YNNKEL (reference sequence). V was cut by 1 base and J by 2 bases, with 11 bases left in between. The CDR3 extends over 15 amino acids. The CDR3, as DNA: TGTGCCAGCAGCCAAGTGGTCCGGGGGAACTATGGCTACACCTTC. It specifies CASSQVVRGNYGYTF.

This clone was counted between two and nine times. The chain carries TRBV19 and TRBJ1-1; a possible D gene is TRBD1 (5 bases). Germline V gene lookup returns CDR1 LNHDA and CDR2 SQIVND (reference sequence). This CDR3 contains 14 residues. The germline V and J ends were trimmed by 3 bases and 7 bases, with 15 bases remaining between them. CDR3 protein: CASSIQTVNGEAFF. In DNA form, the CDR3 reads TGTGCCAGTAGTATTCAGACAGTTAATGGTGAAGCTTTCTTT.

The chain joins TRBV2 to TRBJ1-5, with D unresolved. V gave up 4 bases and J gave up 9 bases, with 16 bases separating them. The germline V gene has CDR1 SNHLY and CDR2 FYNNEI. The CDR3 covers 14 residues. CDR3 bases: TGTGCCAGCAGTGCTGGGAGCACGTGGGTGCCCCAGCATTTT. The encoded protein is CASSAGSTWVPQHF.

CDR3 sequence reads: CATIMGPGGVGYTF. The CDR3 DNA follows: TGTGCTACCATCATGGGACCGGGAGGAGTTGGCTACACCTTC. This rearrangement joins TRBV10-3 to TRBJ1-2; weak D call: TRBD1 (5 bases). CDR3 length equals 14 residues. CDR1 and CDR2 from the germline V gene are ENHRY and SYGVKD.

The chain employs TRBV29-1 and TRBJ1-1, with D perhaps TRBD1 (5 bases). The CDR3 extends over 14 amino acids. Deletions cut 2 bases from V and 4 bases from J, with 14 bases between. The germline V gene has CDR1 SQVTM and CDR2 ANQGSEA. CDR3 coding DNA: TGCAGCGTTGAAATCTCAGGGTGGGGCACTGAAGCTTTCTTT. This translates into CSVEISGWGTEAFF.